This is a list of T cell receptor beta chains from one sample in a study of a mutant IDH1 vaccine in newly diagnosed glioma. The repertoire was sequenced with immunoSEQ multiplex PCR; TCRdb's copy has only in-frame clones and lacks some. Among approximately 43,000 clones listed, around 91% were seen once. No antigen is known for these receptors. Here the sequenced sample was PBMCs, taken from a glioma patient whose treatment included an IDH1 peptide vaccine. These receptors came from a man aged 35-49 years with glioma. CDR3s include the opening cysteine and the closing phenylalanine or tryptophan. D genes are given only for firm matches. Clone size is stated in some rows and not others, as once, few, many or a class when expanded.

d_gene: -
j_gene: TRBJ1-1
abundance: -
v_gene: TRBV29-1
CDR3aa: CSAQPMNTEAFF
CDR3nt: TGCAGCGCCCAGCCTATGAACACTGAAGCTTTCTTT

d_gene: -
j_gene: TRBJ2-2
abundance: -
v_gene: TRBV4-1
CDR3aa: CASSQTRAGMNTGELFF
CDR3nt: TGCGCCAGCAGCCAAACCAGGGCAGGAATGAACACCGGGGAGCTGTTTTTT

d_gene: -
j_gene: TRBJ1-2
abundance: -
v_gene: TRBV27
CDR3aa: CASKGGSQLNYGYTF
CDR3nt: TGTGCCAGCAAGGGGGGCAGTCAGCTAAACTATGGCTACACCTTC

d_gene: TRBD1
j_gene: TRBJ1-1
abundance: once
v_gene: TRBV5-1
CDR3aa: CASSSDRGTEAFF
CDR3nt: TGCGCCAGCAGCTCGGACAGGGGCACTGAAGCTTTCTTT

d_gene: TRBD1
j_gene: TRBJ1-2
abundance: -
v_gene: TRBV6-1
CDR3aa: CASSQGQGGYGYTF
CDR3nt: TGTGCCAGCAGTCAGGGACAGGGGGGCTATGGCTACACCTTC

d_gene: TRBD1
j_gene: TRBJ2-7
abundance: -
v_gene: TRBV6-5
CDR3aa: CASSYSTGGLYEQYF
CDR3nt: TGTGCCAGCAGTTATTCGACAGGGGGTCTCTACGAGCAGTACTTC

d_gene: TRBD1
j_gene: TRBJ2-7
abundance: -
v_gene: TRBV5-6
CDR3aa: CASSRVGTGAYEQYF
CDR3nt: TGTGCCAGCAGCCGGGTAGGGACAGGGGCGTACGAGCAGTACTTC

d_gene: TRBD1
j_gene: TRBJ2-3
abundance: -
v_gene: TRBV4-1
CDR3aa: CASSQGITGGMADTQYF
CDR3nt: TGCGCCAGCAGCCAAGGGATAACAGGGGGAATGGCAGATACGCAGTATTTT

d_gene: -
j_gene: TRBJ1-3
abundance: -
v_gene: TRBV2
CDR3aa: CASSPFYSGNTIYF
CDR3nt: TGTGCCAGCAGCCCATTTTACTCTGGAAACACCATATATTTT

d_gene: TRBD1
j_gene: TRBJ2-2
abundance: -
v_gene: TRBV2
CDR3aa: CATKGTGKGELFF
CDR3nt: TGTGCCACTAAGGGGACAGGGAAGGGGGAGCTGTTTTTT

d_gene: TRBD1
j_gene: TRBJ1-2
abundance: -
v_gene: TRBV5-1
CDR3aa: CASSPVWTGEDGYTF
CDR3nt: TGCGCCAGCAGCCCGGTTTGGACAGGGGAAGATGGCTACACCTTC

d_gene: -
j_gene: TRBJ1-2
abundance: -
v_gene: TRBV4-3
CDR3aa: CASSHRGTGYGYTF
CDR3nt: TGCGCCAGCAGCCACAGAGGTACAGGGTATGGCTACACCTTC

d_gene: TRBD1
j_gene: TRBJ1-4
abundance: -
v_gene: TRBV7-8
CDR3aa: CASSLDGTANEKLFF
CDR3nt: TGTGCCAGCAGCTTAGATGGGACAGCAAATGAAAAACTGTTTTTT

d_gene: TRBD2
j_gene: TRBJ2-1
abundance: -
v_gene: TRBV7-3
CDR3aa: CASTSGSAVVYNEQFF
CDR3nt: TGTGCCAGTACTAGCGGGAGCGCTGTAGTCTACAATGAGCAGTTCTTC

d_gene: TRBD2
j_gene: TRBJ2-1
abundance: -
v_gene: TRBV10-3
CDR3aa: CAISPLGVAGDEQFF
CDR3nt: TGTGCCATCAGTCCACTCGGGGTAGCGGGGGATGAGCAGTTCTTC

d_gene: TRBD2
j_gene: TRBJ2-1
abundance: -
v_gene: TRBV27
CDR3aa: CASSPAGGALNEQFF
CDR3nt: TGTGCCAGCAGTCCAGCGGGAGGCGCCTTGAATGAGCAGTTCTTC

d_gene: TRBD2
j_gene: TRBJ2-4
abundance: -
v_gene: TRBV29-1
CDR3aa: CSVVGLAGGIQYF
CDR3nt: TGCAGCGTTGTTGGGCTAGCGGGAGGCATTCAGTACTTC

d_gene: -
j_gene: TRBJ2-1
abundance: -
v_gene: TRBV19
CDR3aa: CASRHHYNEQFF
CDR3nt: TGTGCCAGTAGGCACCATTACAATGAGCAGTTCTTC

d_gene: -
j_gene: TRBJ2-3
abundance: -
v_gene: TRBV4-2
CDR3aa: CASSQETGTDTQYF
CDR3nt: TGTGCCAGCAGCCAAGAAACAGGGACAGATACGCAGTATTTT

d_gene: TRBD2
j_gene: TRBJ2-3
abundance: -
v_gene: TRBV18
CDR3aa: CASSPRLAGSKTDTQYF
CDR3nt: TGTGCCAGCTCACCGCGACTAGCGGGGTCGAAAACAGATACGCAGTATTTT

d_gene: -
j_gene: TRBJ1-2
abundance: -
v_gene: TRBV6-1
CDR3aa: CASSERAAPYGYTF
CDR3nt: TGTGCCAGCAGTGAAAGGGCAGCTCCCTATGGCTACACCTTC

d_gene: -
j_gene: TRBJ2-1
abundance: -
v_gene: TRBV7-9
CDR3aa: CASSSTFTAGAGEQFF
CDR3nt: TGTGCCAGCAGCTCCACTTTTACCGCGGGGGCCGGTGAGCAGTTCTTC

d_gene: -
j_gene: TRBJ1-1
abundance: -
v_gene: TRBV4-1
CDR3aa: CASSQRGSIVIVSEAFF
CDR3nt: TGCGCCAGCAGCCAAAGAGGGTCAATAGTGATCGTATCTGAAGCTTTCTTT

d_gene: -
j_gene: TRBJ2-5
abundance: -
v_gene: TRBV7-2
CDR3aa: CASSLDMRQETQYF
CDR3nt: TGTGCCAGCAGCTTAGACATGAGACAAGAGACCCAGTACTTC

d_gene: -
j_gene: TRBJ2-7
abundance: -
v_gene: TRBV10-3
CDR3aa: CAISGLDYEQYF
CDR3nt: TGTGCCATCAGTGGACTAGACTACGAGCAGTACTTC

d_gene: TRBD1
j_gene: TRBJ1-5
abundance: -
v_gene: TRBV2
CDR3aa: CASGTGGGQPQHF
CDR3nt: TGTGCCAGCGGAACAGGGGGCGGTCAGCCCCAGCATTTT

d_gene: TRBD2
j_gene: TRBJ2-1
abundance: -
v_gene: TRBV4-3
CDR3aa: CASSQELAGPYNEQFF
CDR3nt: TGCGCCAGCAGCCAGGAACTAGCGGGCCCCTACAATGAGCAGTTCTTC

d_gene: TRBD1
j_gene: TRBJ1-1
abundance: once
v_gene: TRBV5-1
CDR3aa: CASSRPRQGNTEAFF
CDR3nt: TGCGCCAGCAGCCGGCCTAGACAGGGCAACACTGAAGCTTTCTTT

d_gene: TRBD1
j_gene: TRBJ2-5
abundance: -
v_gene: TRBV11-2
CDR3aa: CASSLLGTGEYETQYF
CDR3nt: TGTGCCAGCAGCCTCTTAGGGACAGGGGAGTACGAGACCCAGTACTTC